This is a list of T cell receptor beta chains from one sample in a study of blood T cell repertoires in COVID-19. TCRdb's copy holds only in-frame clones and misses some; the assay was immunoSEQ multiplex PCR. The table lists some 54,000 clones, 75% to 90% of them singletons. Sequencing input: peripheral blood. These TCRs come from an older woman with acute or convalescent COVID-19. The CDR3 runs from the conserved cysteine through the conserved F or W. D genes are given only for firm matches.

d_call | v_call | cdr3_aa
NA | TRBV28 | CASGWGGNSPLHF
TRBD2 | TRBV6-2/TRBV6-3 | CASSFPGLATGELFF
NA | TRBV6-5 | CASSPLTGTNTEAFF
TRBD1 | TRBV6-4 | CASSDSGIGDSSFYEQYF
NA | TRBV23-1 | CASSQGTPSSYEQYF
NA | TRBV24-1 | CATSDLSRGNNEQFF
TRBD1 | TRBV7-2 | CASSLVVGQANYGYTF
NA | TRBV4-1 | CASSQVSASSETQYF
NA | TRBV21-1 | CASSNKPGLAGNGEETQYF
NA | TRBV10-2 | CASSGAMTNEKLFF
TRBD2 | TRBV9 | CASSAERLAGVGDTQYF
NA | TRBV18 | CASSRDSGGTEAFF
TRBD1 | TRBV28 | CASSFEGTGRQPQHF
NA | TRBV14 | CASSQVKLGETQYF
NA | TRBV27 | CASSLRVSFRTQYF
TRBD1 | TRBV15 | CATSRGAQGDEQYF
NA | TRBV7-9 | CASSLSLGSYNSPLHF
NA | TRBV9 | CASSVALGGGVNYGYTF
NA | TRBV4-2 | CASSQAPQGNTEAFF
TRBD2 | TRBV6-1 | CASSERAGVISYEQYF
TRBD2 | TRBV29-1 | CSVVQRGFYEQYF
NA | TRBV11-2 | CASIRDFPTDTQYF
NA | TRBV15 | CATSRDSYNSPLHF
TRBD2 | TRBV5-1 | CASSLGAGVSYEQYF
TRBD2 | TRBV29-1 | CSVLWLERESDTQYF
TRBD1 | TRBV7-6 | CASSLRSQGENTEAFF
NA | TRBV2 | CASSLGAYTGELFF